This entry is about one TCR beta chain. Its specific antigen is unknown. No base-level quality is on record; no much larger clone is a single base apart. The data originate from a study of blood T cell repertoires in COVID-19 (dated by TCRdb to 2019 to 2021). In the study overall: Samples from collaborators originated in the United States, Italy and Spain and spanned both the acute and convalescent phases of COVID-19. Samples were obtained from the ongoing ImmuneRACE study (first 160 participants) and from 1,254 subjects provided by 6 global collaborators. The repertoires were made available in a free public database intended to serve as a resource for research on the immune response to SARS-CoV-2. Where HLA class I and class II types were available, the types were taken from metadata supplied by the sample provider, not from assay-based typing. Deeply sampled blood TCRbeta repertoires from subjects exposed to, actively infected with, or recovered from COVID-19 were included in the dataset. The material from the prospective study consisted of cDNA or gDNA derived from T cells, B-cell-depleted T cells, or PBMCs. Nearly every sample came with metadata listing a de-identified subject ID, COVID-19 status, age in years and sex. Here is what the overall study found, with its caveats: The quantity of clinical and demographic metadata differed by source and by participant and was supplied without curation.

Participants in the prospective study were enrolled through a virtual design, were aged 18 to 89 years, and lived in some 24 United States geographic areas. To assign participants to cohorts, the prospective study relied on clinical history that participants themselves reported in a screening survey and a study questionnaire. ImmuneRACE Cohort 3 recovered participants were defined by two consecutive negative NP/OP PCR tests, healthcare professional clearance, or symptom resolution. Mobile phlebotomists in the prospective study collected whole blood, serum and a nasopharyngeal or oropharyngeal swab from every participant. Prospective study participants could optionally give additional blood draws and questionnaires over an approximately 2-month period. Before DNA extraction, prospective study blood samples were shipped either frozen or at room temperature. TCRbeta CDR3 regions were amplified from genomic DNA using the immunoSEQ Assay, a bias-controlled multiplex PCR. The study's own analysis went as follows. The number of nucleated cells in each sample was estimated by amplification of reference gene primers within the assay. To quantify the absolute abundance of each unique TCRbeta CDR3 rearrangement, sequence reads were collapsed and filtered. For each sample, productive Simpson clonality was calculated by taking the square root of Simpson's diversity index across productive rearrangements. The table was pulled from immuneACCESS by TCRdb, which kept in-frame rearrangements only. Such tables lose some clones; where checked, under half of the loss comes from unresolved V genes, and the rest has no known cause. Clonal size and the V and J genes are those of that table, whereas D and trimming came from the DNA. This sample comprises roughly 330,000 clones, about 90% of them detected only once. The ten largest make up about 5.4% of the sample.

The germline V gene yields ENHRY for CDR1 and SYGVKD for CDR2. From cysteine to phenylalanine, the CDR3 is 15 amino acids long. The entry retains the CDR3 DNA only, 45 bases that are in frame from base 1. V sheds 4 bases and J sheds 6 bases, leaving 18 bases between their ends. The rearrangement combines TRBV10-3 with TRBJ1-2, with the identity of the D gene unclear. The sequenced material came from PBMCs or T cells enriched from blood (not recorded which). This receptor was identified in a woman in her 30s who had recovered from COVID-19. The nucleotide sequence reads TGTGCCATCAGTGCCACGGGTCAATCTAAGGATGGCTACACCTTC. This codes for CAISATGQSKDGYTF.